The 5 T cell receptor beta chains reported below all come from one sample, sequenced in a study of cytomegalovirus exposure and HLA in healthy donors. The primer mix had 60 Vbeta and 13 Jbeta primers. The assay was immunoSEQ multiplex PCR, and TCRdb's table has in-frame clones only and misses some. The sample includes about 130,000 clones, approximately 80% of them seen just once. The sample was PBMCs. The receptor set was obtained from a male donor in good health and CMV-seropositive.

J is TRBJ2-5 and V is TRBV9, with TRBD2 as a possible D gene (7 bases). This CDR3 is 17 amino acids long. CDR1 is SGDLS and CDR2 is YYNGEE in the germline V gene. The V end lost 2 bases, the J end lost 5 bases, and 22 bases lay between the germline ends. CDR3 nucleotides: TGTGCCAGCAGCGTGGATGGGGAGGGGGGATTGAGGGAGACCCAGTACTTC. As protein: CASSVDGEGGLRETQYF.

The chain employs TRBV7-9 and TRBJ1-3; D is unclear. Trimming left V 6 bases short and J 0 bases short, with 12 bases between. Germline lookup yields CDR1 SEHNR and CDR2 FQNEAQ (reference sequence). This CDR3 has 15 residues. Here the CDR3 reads CASSSQPGSGNTIYF. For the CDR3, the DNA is TGTGCCAGCAGTTCCCAGCCGGGCTCTGGAAACACCATATATTTT.

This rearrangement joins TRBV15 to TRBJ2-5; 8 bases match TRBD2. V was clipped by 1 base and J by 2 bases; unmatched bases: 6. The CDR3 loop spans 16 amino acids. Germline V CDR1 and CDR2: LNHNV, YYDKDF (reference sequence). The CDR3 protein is CATSRAAGAGQETQYF. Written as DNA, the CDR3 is TGTGCCACCAGCAGAGCAGCGGGAGCTGGGCAAGAGACCCAGTACTTC.

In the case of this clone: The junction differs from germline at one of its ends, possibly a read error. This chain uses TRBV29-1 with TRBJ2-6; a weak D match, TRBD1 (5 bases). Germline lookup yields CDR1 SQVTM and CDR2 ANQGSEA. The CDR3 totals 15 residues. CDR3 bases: TGCAGCGTTGTCCAGGGAAGCTCTGGGGCCAACGGCCTGACTTTC. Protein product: CSVVQGSSGANGLTF.

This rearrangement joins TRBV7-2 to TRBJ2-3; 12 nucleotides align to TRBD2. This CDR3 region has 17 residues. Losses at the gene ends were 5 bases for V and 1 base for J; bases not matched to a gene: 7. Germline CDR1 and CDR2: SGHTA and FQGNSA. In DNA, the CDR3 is TGTGCCAGCAGCCTACTAGCGGGGGGCGGTGGCACAGATACGCAGTATTTT. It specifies CASSLLAGGGGTDTQYF.